Here is one TCR beta chain with its context. What it binds is not known. The junction and the germline gene differ at one end; a read error may be behind it. This record comes from a study of post-analysis software for immune sequencing data. Turning to the study itself: The cohort encompassed relapsing-remitting, secondary progressive and progressive-relapsing multiple sclerosis disease courses. General study points: The five TRBV segments detected at higher frequency in patients than in controls included TRBV5-6, TRBV5-1 and TRBV20-1. There was significantly lower normalized Chao1 diversity in multiple sclerosis patients than in controls. The authors found that F measure strongly co-clustered same-batch samples.

Unique-molecular-identifier-tagged TCR beta cDNA libraries were used. Hundreds of thousands of cDNA molecules came from around 1 to 10 million T cells. MiXCR was run by TCRdb on the PCR reads, yielding one entry per CDR3 protein. The sample lists about 540,000 distinct CDR3 sequences; about a third were seen once. The length of the CDR3 is 16 residues. Germline values: CDR1 SGHDT, CDR2 YYEEEE. The TCR comes from a girl aged 2 to 17 with multiple sclerosis. Material: blood. The chain carries TRBV5-6 and TRBJ1-1; tentative D call: TRBD1 (6 bases). This CDR3 is CASGLKTGSWNLEAFF. The CDR3 bases are TGTGCCAGCGGCTTGAAAACAGGGAGTTGGAACTTGGAGGCTTTCTTT.